These T cell receptor beta chains were read from a single sample in a study of somatic mutations in cytotoxic T cells in rheumatoid arthritis. Libraries were prepared by immunoSEQ multiplex PCR; TCRdb keeps only in-frame clonotypes and omits some of them. The profile shows about 10,000 clones, 70% to 90% of them singletons. Sequencing was carried out using CD4+ T cells sorted from blood. These receptors were obtained from a woman under 30 with rheumatoid arthritis. The CDR3 runs from the conserved cysteine through the conserved F or W. The order of the fields is D gene, J gene, clone size, V gene, CDR3 DNA, CDR3 protein. The D gene is left open where the match is weak. Only some rows state a clone size, as once, few, many or a class for expanded clones.

D gene: TRBD2; J gene: TRBJ2-5; clone size: -; V gene: TRBV7-8; CDR3 DNA: TGTGCCAGCAGCTTAGTCCTAGCGGGAGGCGGAGAGACCCAGTACTTC; CDR3 protein: CASSLVLAGGGETQYF
D gene: TRBD1; J gene: TRBJ1-1; clone size: -; V gene: TRBV7-9; CDR3 DNA: TGTGCCAGCAGCTTAGGACAGGGGATGAACACTGAAGCTTTCTTT; CDR3 protein: CASSLGQGMNTEAFF
D gene: TRBD1; J gene: TRBJ1-3; clone size: once; V gene: TRBV7-2; CDR3 DNA: TGTGCCAGCAGCACCCAAAGGGGGCACACCATATATTTT; CDR3 protein: CASSTQRGHTIYF
D gene: TRBD2; J gene: TRBJ2-1; clone size: -; V gene: TRBV2; CDR3 DNA: TGTGCCAGCAGCGCACTAGCGGGGGGGCTTGAGCAGTTCTTC; CDR3 protein: CASSALAGGLEQFF
D gene: -; J gene: TRBJ1-3; clone size: -; V gene: TRBV28; CDR3 DNA: TGTGCCAGCAGGGGGCGCGGGAGCTCTGGAAACACCATATATTTT; CDR3 protein: CASRGRGSSGNTIYF
D gene: TRBD2; J gene: TRBJ2-1; clone size: -; V gene: TRBV28; CDR3 DNA: TGTGCCAGCAGTCGAGGACTAGCGGGTGGTGAGCAGTTCTTC; CDR3 protein: CASSRGLAGGEQFF
D gene: TRBD2; J gene: TRBJ2-7; clone size: -; V gene: TRBV6-6; CDR3 DNA: TGTGCCAGCAGCCGACTAGCGGGAGGGTACGAGCAGTACTTC; CDR3 protein: CASSRLAGGYEQYF
D gene: -; J gene: TRBJ2-2; clone size: -; V gene: TRBV12-5; CDR3 DNA: TGTGCTAGTGCGGGGGAGGTCGGGGAGCTGTTTTTT; CDR3 protein: CASAGEVGELFF
D gene: -; J gene: TRBJ1-1; clone size: -; V gene: TRBV9; CDR3 DNA: TGTGCCAGCAGCGCCCAAGGGAGCACTGAAGCTTTCTTT; CDR3 protein: CASSAQGSTEAFF
D gene: -; J gene: TRBJ2-1; clone size: once; V gene: TRBV11-3; CDR3 DNA: TGTGCCAGCAGCTTACATCAGGGCTACAATGAGCAGTTCTTC; CDR3 protein: CASSLHQGYNEQFF
D gene: -; J gene: TRBJ2-5; clone size: -; V gene: TRBV19; CDR3 DNA: TGTGCCAGTGGGGGGAGCGTGGAGACCCAGTACTTC; CDR3 protein: CASGGSVETQYF
D gene: -; J gene: TRBJ1-2; clone size: few; V gene: TRBV19; CDR3 DNA: TGTGCCAGTAGTATCCCAGGTTCTAACTATGGCTACACCTTC; CDR3 protein: CASSIPGSNYGYTF
D gene: -; J gene: TRBJ2-7; clone size: -; V gene: TRBV5-4; CDR3 DNA: TGTGCCAGCAGCTTGTTCTCTGGGTACAGGGAGCAGTACTTC; CDR3 protein: CASSLFSGYREQYF
D gene: TRBD1; J gene: TRBJ1-2; clone size: -; V gene: TRBV5-1; CDR3 DNA: TGCGCCAGCAGCGACGGGACAGGGGTTTATGGCTACACCTTC; CDR3 protein: CASSDGTGVYGYTF
D gene: TRBD2; J gene: TRBJ2-3; clone size: -; V gene: TRBV6-5; CDR3 DNA: TGTGCCAGCAGCTTACTCCAAGCGGGAAGGCAGTATTTT; CDR3 protein: CASSLLQAGRQYF
D gene: -; J gene: TRBJ2-1; clone size: -; V gene: TRBV20-1; CDR3 DNA: TGCAGTGCGCCGGTGCGAGATGAGCAGTTCTTC; CDR3 protein: CSAPVRDEQFF
D gene: -; J gene: TRBJ1-2; clone size: -; V gene: TRBV6-6; CDR3 DNA: TGTGCCAGCAGTGTTGAAGGGAGGGACTATGGCTACACCTTC; CDR3 protein: CASSVEGRDYGYTF
D gene: -; J gene: TRBJ1-2; clone size: -; V gene: TRBV6-4; CDR3 DNA: TGTGCCAGCCGATCAACCGGGGGTGCTTACGATGGCTACACCTTC; CDR3 protein: CASRSTGGAYDGYTF
D gene: TRBD1; J gene: TRBJ1-5; clone size: -; V gene: TRBV28; CDR3 DNA: TGTGCCAGCAGTCGGGACAGCTCCTATAGCAATCAGCCCCAGCATTTT; CDR3 protein: CASSRDSSYSNQPQHF
D gene: TRBD1; J gene: TRBJ1-3; clone size: once; V gene: TRBV6-5; CDR3 DNA: TGTGCCAGCGGGACAGTACGCTCTGGAAACACCATATATTTT; CDR3 protein: CASGTVRSGNTIYF
D gene: TRBD2; J gene: TRBJ2-1; clone size: -; V gene: TRBV7-2; CDR3 DNA: TGTGCCAGCAGCCCACGCGGGGGGGAGCAGTTCTTC; CDR3 protein: CASSPRGGEQFF
D gene: TRBD1; J gene: TRBJ2-7; clone size: -; V gene: TRBV5-1; CDR3 DNA: TGCGCCAGCAGCTCCGGACAGGGGGGAACCTCCTACGAGCAGTACTTC; CDR3 protein: CASSSGQGGTSYEQYF
D gene: TRBD1; J gene: TRBJ1-1; clone size: -; V gene: TRBV13; CDR3 DNA: TGTGCCAGCAGCTCGGCGACAGGGAATATGAACACTGAAGCTTTCTTT; CDR3 protein: CASSSATGNMNTEAFF
D gene: -; J gene: TRBJ1-6; clone size: -; V gene: TRBV4-3; CDR3 DNA: TGCGCCAGCAGCCAAGAGTACCGGGACTACTATAATTCACCCCTCCACTTT; CDR3 protein: CASSQEYRDYYNSPLHF
D gene: TRBD2; J gene: TRBJ2-1; clone size: -; V gene: TRBV5-6; CDR3 DNA: TGTGCCAGCAGCTTGAACTACGGGAGGAATGAGCAGTTCTTC; CDR3 protein: CASSLNYGRNEQFF
D gene: TRBD1; J gene: TRBJ2-7; clone size: few; V gene: TRBV28; CDR3 DNA: TGTGCCAGCAGTAGACGTGGGACAGGGGGTTGGGAGCAGTACTTC; CDR3 protein: CASSRRGTGGWEQYF
D gene: -; J gene: TRBJ1-5; clone size: -; V gene: TRBV30; CDR3 DNA: TGTGCCTGGAGTGTACAACGGGGGAGCCTGGCCCAGCATTTT; CDR3 protein: CAWSVQRGSLAQHF
D gene: -; J gene: TRBJ2-1; clone size: -; V gene: TRBV19; CDR3 DNA: TGTGCCAGTAGTATCAGCTTAGCCAATGAGCAGTTCTTC; CDR3 protein: CASSISLANEQFF
D gene: TRBD2; J gene: TRBJ2-7; clone size: once; V gene: TRBV7-2; CDR3 DNA: TGTGCCAGCAGCCAGCTTCCCTTCGTAGCGGGAGCCATACCCTACGAGCAGTACTTC; CDR3 protein: CASSQLPFVAGAIPYEQYF
D gene: -; J gene: TRBJ2-7; clone size: once; V gene: TRBV20-1; CDR3 DNA: TGCAGTGCTACCAACCGGGGCGAGCAGTACTTC; CDR3 protein: CSATNRGEQYF
D gene: TRBD1; J gene: TRBJ1-3; clone size: -; V gene: TRBV30; CDR3 DNA: TGTGCCTGGTGTACAGGGGATTCTGGAAACACCATATATTTT; CDR3 protein: CAWCTGDSGNTIYF
D gene: -; J gene: TRBJ2-1; clone size: few; V gene: TRBV6-6; CDR3 DNA: TGTGCCAGCAGTTACGGGACTCTCGAGGGCAATGAGCAGTTCTTC; CDR3 protein: CASSYGTLEGNEQFF
D gene: TRBD1; J gene: TRBJ1-5; clone size: -; V gene: TRBV6-4; CDR3 DNA: TGTGCCAGCAGTTGGGACAGAAATCAGCCCCAGCATTTT; CDR3 protein: CASSWDRNQPQHF
D gene: TRBD2; J gene: TRBJ2-7; clone size: -; V gene: TRBV15; CDR3 DNA: TGTGCCACCAGCAGAGATCTCGCGGGAGCGGGAGAGCAGTACTTC; CDR3 protein: CATSRDLAGAGEQYF
D gene: -; J gene: TRBJ1-2; clone size: -; V gene: TRBV9; CDR3 DNA: TGTGCCAGCAGCGGCGGGGGATACGTAGCCTATGGCTACACCTTC; CDR3 protein: CASSGGGYVAYGYTF
D gene: -; J gene: TRBJ1-2; clone size: once; V gene: TRBV27; CDR3 DNA: TGTGCCAGCAGCCAGGGGCGATCCTATGGCTACACCTTC; CDR3 protein: CASSQGRSYGYTF
D gene: -; J gene: TRBJ2-5; clone size: -; V gene: TRBV5-1; CDR3 DNA: TGCGCCAGCAGCTTGAATCCTAGCCTCCTGAAGACCCAGTACTTC; CDR3 protein: CASSLNPSLLKTQYF
D gene: -; J gene: TRBJ2-1; clone size: -; V gene: TRBV11-3; CDR3 DNA: TGTGCCAGCAGCCTGACTAGTTTTGGTGAGCAGTTCTTC; CDR3 protein: CASSLTSFGEQFF
D gene: -; J gene: TRBJ2-3; clone size: -; V gene: TRBV10-3; CDR3 DNA: TGTGCCATCAGTGTTGCCGGGACAACTAGCACAGATACGCAGTATTTT; CDR3 protein: CAISVAGTTSTDTQYF
D gene: -; J gene: TRBJ1-2; clone size: -; V gene: TRBV4-2; CDR3 DNA: TGTGCCAGCAGCCAAGCCCGAATTTCTCCGGCCGGGAAGGACTATGGCTACACCTTC; CDR3 protein: CASSQARISPAGKDYGYTF
D gene: TRBD2; J gene: TRBJ2-1; clone size: -; V gene: TRBV11-2; CDR3 DNA: TGTAAGGGGAGCTCAAGACTAGCGGGGGGGACCTACAATGAGCAGTTCTTC; CDR3 protein: CKGSSRLAGGTYNEQFF
D gene: TRBD2; J gene: TRBJ2-3; clone size: -; V gene: TRBV4-1; CDR3 DNA: TGCGCCAGCAGCGCGGGGGGGGCCCTCACAGATACGCAGTATTTT; CDR3 protein: CASSAGGALTDTQYF
D gene: TRBD1; J gene: TRBJ2-7; clone size: few; V gene: TRBV7-2; CDR3 DNA: TGTGCCAGCAGCTTAGTTGGACAGGGATCGAACGAGCAGTACTTC; CDR3 protein: CASSLVGQGSNEQYF
D gene: -; J gene: TRBJ1-5; clone size: once; V gene: TRBV5-6; CDR3 DNA: TGTGCCAGCAGCTTGGTGGGGGGGGATCAGCCCCAGCATTTT; CDR3 protein: CASSLVGGDQPQHF
D gene: -; J gene: TRBJ1-5; clone size: -; V gene: TRBV7-2; CDR3 DNA: TGTGCCAGCAGCTTAAGCCCCTATAGCAATCAGCCCCAGCATTTT; CDR3 protein: CASSLSPYSNQPQHF
D gene: -; J gene: TRBJ1-3; clone size: -; V gene: TRBV9; CDR3 DNA: TGTGCCAGCAGCGTAGCGGGTTACTCTGGAAACACCATATATTTT; CDR3 protein: CASSVAGYSGNTIYF
D gene: TRBD2; J gene: TRBJ2-1; clone size: -; V gene: TRBV4-2; CDR3 DNA: TGTGCCAGCAGCCATGGACTAGCGGGGGAGTTCAATGAGCAGTTCTTC; CDR3 protein: CASSHGLAGEFNEQFF
D gene: -; J gene: TRBJ2-1; clone size: -; V gene: TRBV11-3; CDR3 DNA: TGTGCCAGCAGCTTTTATGGGGGCGCGGAGCAGTTCTTC; CDR3 protein: CASSFYGGAEQFF
D gene: TRBD1; J gene: TRBJ2-2; clone size: -; V gene: TRBV28; CDR3 DNA: TGTGCCAGCGCTTTAGGGGACAGGGCCACCGGGGAGCTGTTTTTT; CDR3 protein: CASALGDRATGELFF
D gene: TRBD2; J gene: TRBJ2-3; clone size: -; V gene: TRBV7-2; CDR3 DNA: TGTGCCAGCGCTCAACTAGCGGGGGGAGTAGATACGCAGTATTTT; CDR3 protein: CASAQLAGGVDTQYF
D gene: -; J gene: TRBJ2-1; clone size: -; V gene: TRBV11-3; CDR3 DNA: TGTGCCAGCAGCCGAGGTGTCTACAATGAGCAGTTCTTC; CDR3 protein: CASSRGVYNEQFF
D gene: TRBD1; J gene: TRBJ1-5; clone size: -; V gene: TRBV5-1; CDR3 DNA: TGCGCCAGCATTATTAACCGGGACAGAAATCAGCCCCAGCATTTT; CDR3 protein: CASIINRDRNQPQHF
D gene: TRBD2; J gene: TRBJ2-3; clone size: -; V gene: TRBV7-3; CDR3 DNA: TGTGCCAGCAGCTTGAGCGGGGCTGGGGATACGCAGTATTTT; CDR3 protein: CASSLSGAGDTQYF